This TCR beta chain was obtained from a study of T cell changes during pregnancy in multiple sclerosis. The germline V gene encodes CDR1 SGDLS and CDR2 YYNGEE. V lost 4 bases, J lost 10 bases, and 12 bases lay in between. The CDR3 extends over 12 amino acids. Measured with immunoSEQ multiplex PCR; TCRdb has only the in-frame clones, and not every one. Here the sample spans roughly 74,000 clones, about 85% being singletons. Sequenced here: peripheral blood, sampled before pregnancy. This TCR was recovered from a female donor with multiple sclerosis, enrolled in a pregnancy study. The chain employs TRBV9 and TRBJ2-1; perhaps TRBD1 as D (6 bases). The CDR3 region is CASSSDRNEQFF. CDR3 bases: TGTGCCAGCAGCAGTGACAGGAACGAGCAGTTCTTC.